The 24 T cell receptor beta chains listed next were all sequenced from one sample in a study of blood T cell repertoires in COVID-19. The repertoire was sequenced with immunoSEQ multiplex PCR; TCRdb's copy has only in-frame clones and lacks some. The sample lists approximately 480,000 clones, 89% occurring once. Sequencing input: peripheral blood. The receptors stem from a man between 18 and 29 years old with COVID-19, enrolled during active disease.

V usage is TRBV7-9 and J usage is TRBJ2-7, with 11 bases lining up with TRBD1. V gave up 5 bases and J gave up 3 bases; unmatched junction bases: 6. The CDR3 extends over 15 amino acids. Per germline, CDR1 SEHNR and CDR2 FQNEAQ (reference sequence). This CDR3 reads CASSPWTGGVYEQYF. CDR3 in DNA: TGTGCCAGCAGCCCGTGGACAGGGGGCGTCTACGAGCAGTACTTC.

This chain links TRBV13 with TRBJ1-4; no reliable D call. The germline V gene has CDR1 PRHDT and CDR2 FYEKMQ (reference sequence). There are 14 residues in the CDR3. The germline V and J ends were trimmed by 2 bases and 4 bases, with 8 bases remaining between them. The CDR3 DNA is TGTGCCAGCAGCTTACGGACTTTTAATGAAAAACTGTTTTTT. Protein: CASSLRTFNEKLFF.

The chain joins TRBV15 to TRBJ2-2; 10 bases match TRBD2. The trim removed 3 bases at V and 1 base at J, leaving 17 bases unmatched. Germline V lookup: CDR1 LNHNV, CDR2 YYDKDF (reference sequence). The CDR3 is made up of 21 amino acids. CDR3 coding DNA: TGTGCCACCAGCAGTAGAGGGGACAGGTGGACTAGCGGATTGAACACCGGGGAGCTGTTTTTT. It is translated as CATSSRGDRWTSGLNTGELFF.

This clone showed up just once. This rearrangement joins TRBV7-8 to TRBJ2-5; 9 bases are shared with TRBD1. The germline gives CDR1 SGHVS, CDR2 FQNEAQ. The CDR3 totals 16 residues. V dropped 3 bases and J dropped 5; count of bases not matched to a gene: 10. The CDR3 protein is CASSFVARQGGETQYF. The CDR3 nucleotides are TGTGCCAGCAGCTTTGTTGCCCGACAGGGGGGGGAGACCCAGTACTTC.

The chain has TRBV6-5 and TRBJ1-5; the D gene is possibly TRBD1 (5 bases). Trimming pared 0 bases from V and 6 bases from J, leaving 12 bases between. The length of the CDR3 is 15 residues. Per germline, CDR1 MNHEY and CDR2 SVGAGI. The CDR3: CASSYSTGDGQPQHF. CDR3 DNA sequence: TGTGCCAGCAGTTACTCAACAGGCGACGGTCAGCCCCAGCATTTT.

The chain is built from TRBV6-5 and TRBJ2-7, with D perhaps TRBD1 (6 bases). This CDR3 contains 14 residues. Trimming cost V 4 bases and J 6 bases, with 16 bases left between them. Germline V gives CDR1 MNHEY, CDR2 SVGAGI. Here the CDR3 reads CASSWEQGRGEQYF. Written as DNA, the CDR3 is TGTGCCAGCAGTTGGGAACAGGGAAGAGGCGAGCAGTACTTC.

J is TRBJ2-3 and V is TRBV11-3; 9 nucleotides agree with TRBD2. This CDR3 is built from 15 residues. Trimming cost V 4 bases and J 6 bases; bases outside gene matches: 8. Germline V CDR1 and CDR2: SGHNT, YENEEA. In nucleotides, the CDR3 is TGTGCCAGCAGCTCGGCGGGAGGGCCCGGCGATACGCAGTATTTT. Translated, it gives CASSSAGGPGDTQYF.

The genes are TRBV19 and TRBJ2-5, with 8 positions matching TRBD1. In germline, CDR1 is LNHDA, CDR2 SQIVND (reference sequence). There are 16 residues in the CDR3. Unmatched junction bases numbered 11, after V lost 4 bases and J lost 4 bases. The CDR3 bases are TGTGCCAGTAGTACCCCGTGGACAGGGCGAGGAGAGACCCAGTACTTC. Amino acid sequence: CASSTPWTGRGETQYF. The full variable domain, with the rest looked up from reference TRBV19 and TRBJ2-5, is DGGITQSPKYLFRKEGQNVTLSCEQNLNHDAMYWYRQDPGQGLRLIYYSQIVNDFQKGDIAEGYSVSREKKESFPLTVTSAQKNPTAFYLCASSTPWTGRGETQYFGPGTRLLVL.

The chain links TRBV7-2 to TRBJ1-2, with D perhaps TRBD1 (6 bases). This CDR3 has 14 residues. V dropped 1 base and J dropped 2 bases, with 8 bases sitting between them. Germline V gives CDR1 SGHTA, CDR2 FQGNSA. CDR3 DNA: TGTGCCAGCAGCTTAGTTAGGGGGAACTATGGCTACACCTTC. Protein product: CASSLVRGNYGYTF.

A single count supports this clone. CDR3 in DNA: TGTGCCAGCAGCCAAGCTAGCGTCACCGGGGAGCTGTTTTTT. It is translated as CASSQASVTGELFF. The rearrangement joins TRBV3-1 (or the pseudogene TRBV3-2) to TRBJ2-2; maybe TRBD2 (6 bases). CDR1 and CDR2 (germline): LGHDT, YNNKEL (reference sequence). V was pared by 1 base and J by 4 bases, with 7 bases between. CDR3 length equals 14 residues.

The gene calls are TRBV6-5 and TRBJ2-1; TRBD2 matches 12 bases. With V trimmed by 5 bases and J by 5 bases, 4 bases remained unmatched. The CDR3 has 15 amino acids. Germline V gene data show CDR1 as MNHEY and CDR2 as SVGAGI. CDR3 nucleotides: TGTGCCAGCAGTAGACTAGCGGGGGCCAACAATGAGCAGTTCTTC. Translated: CASSRLAGANNEQFF.

The V gene is TRBV27, the J gene TRBJ2-3; TRBD2 aligns across 11 bases. Unmatched junction bases numbered 8, after V lost 3 bases and J lost 6 bases. The CDR3 loop spans 16 amino acids. Germline V CDR1 and CDR2: MNHEY, SMNVEV (reference sequence). DNA of the CDR3: TGTGCCAGCAGTTTCGGGACTAGCGGCCAATTGGATACGCAGTATTTT. Translation: CASSFGTSGQLDTQYF.

The chain employs TRBV5-1 and TRBJ2-1, with 11 bases identical to TRBD1. Looked up from germline, CDR1 is SGHRS and CDR2 is YFSETQ. V lost 6 bases to trimming and J lost 4 bases; unmatched junction nucleotides: 6. The length of the CDR3 is 15 residues. The CDR3 sequence is CASKDGTGGYNEQFF. The DNA for the CDR3 is TGCGCCAGCAAGGATGGGACAGGGGGTTACAATGAGCAGTTCTTC.

This clone was counted once. The V and J genes are TRBV11-2 and TRBJ2-3; TRBD1 agrees at 9 bases. Per germline, CDR1 SGHAT and CDR2 FQNNGV. Trimming took 1 base from V and 4 from J; bases not matched to a gene: 15. This CDR3 has 19 residues. CDR3 nucleotide sequence: TGTGCCAGCAGCTTAGTAGGGGGGGGGACAGGGATTTATTCAGATACGCAGTATTTT. It translates to CASSLVGGGTGIYSDTQYF.

This clone came up a few times. Other nucleotide sequences in the sample specify the same CDR3. V and J are TRBV3-1 (or the pseudogene TRBV3-2) and TRBJ2-3; 9 bases map to TRBD1. Germline CDR1 reads LGHDT; CDR2 reads YNNKEL (reference sequence). The CDR3 has 15 amino acids. The J segment lost 1 base and the V segment lost 1 base, leaving 0 bases of the junction unmatched. The CDR3 DNA sequence: TGTGCCAGCAGCCAAGGGACAGGGGGCACAGATACGCAGTATTTT. Its translation: CASSQGTGGTDTQYF.

The chain carries TRBV11-2 and TRBJ2-3; weak D call: TRBD1 (6 bases). CDR3 length: 15 residues. Trimming left V 2 bases short and J 2 bases short, with 11 bases between. The V gene's germline CDR1 is SGHAT and CDR2 FQNNGV. CDR3 nucleotides: TGTGCCAGCAGCTTATCTGGACAGTTCACAGATACGCAGTATTTT. It translates to CASSLSGQFTDTQYF. The full variable domain, with the rest looked up from reference TRBV11-2 and TRBJ2-3, is EAGVAQSPRYKIIEKRQSVAFWCNPISGHATLYWYQQILGQGPKLLIQFQNNGVVDDSQLPKDRFSAERLKGVDSTLKIQPAKLEDSAVYLCASSLSGQFTDTQYFGPGTRLTVL.

The V and J genes are TRBV7-8 and TRBJ2-7; 8 bases align to TRBD2. The CDR3 loop spans 13 amino acids. The V segment lost 8 bases and the J segment 4 bases; nucleotides outside the gene matches: 7. Germline CDR1 SGHVS, CDR2 FQNEAQ. DNA of the CDR3: TGTGCCAGCGGCGGGGGGTTAGCGTACGAGCAGTACTTC. Residues: CASGGGLAYEQYF.

The V and J genes are TRBV20-1 and TRBJ2-3, with D hard to call. Per the germline V gene, CDR1 is DFQATT and CDR2 is SNEGSKA (reference sequence). V shed 4 bases and J shed 5 bases, with 7 bases lying between them. The CDR3 is 11 amino acids. CDR3 sequence: CSAKAEDTQYF. For the CDR3, the DNA is TGCAGTGCTAAGGCGGAAGATACGCAGTATTTT.

The chain carries TRBV2 and TRBJ2-1; TRBD2 aligns across 14 bases. Germline assignment: CDR1 SNHLY and CDR2 FYNNEI. This CDR3 has 14 amino acids. Trimming cost V 8 bases and J 10 bases; bases outside gene matches: 7. CDR3: CASVGLAGVLEQFF. Here the CDR3 DNA reads TGTGCCAGCGTGGGACTAGCGGGAGTTCTAGAGCAGTTCTTC.

The chain employs TRBV2 and TRBJ2-1; weak D call: TRBD1 (5 bases). This CDR3 comprises 14 residues. Germline V CDR1 and CDR2: SNHLY, FYNNEI. V was shortened by 3 bases and J by 4 bases, with 10 bases between the two germline ends. CDR3 sequence: CASSDHRQYNEQFF. CDR3 in DNA: TGTGCCAGCAGTGATCATCGACAGTACAATGAGCAGTTCTTC. Supplemented by reference TRBV2 and TRBJ2-1, the full variable domain reads EPEVTQTPSHQVTQMGQEVILRCVPISNHLYFYWYRQILGQKVEFLVSFYNNEISEKSEIFDDQFSVERPDGSNFTLKIRSTKLEDSAMYFCASSDHRQYNEQFFGPGTRLTVL.

The chain employs TRBV4-2 and TRBJ2-1; maybe TRBD1 (6 bases). V dropped 4 bases and J dropped 0 bases, with 13 bases sitting between them. The CDR3 has 16 residues. Germline V gives CDR1 LGHNA, CDR2 YNFKEQ. CDR3 loop: CASSRQVLSSYNEQFF. DNA of the CDR3: TGTGCCAGCAGCCGACAGGTTTTGAGCTCCTACAATGAGCAGTTCTTC.

This clone was found once. The chain uses TRBV30 and TRBJ2-2, with 7 bases aligning to TRBD2. Germline CDR1 GTSNPN, CDR2 SVGIG (reference sequence). There are 15 residues in the CDR3. With 4 bases clipped from V and 2 bases from J, the junction kept 7 bases outside the gene matches. For the CDR3, the DNA is TGTGCCTGGACCATCGGGGGGATTAACACCGGGGAGCTGTTTTTT. This gives the protein CAWTIGGINTGELFF.

The rearrangement links TRBV4-1 to TRBJ2-5; D gene uncertain. Per germline, CDR1 MGHRA and CDR2 YSYEKL. V lost 4 bases to trimming and J lost 3 bases, with 21 bases between them. This CDR3 comprises 17 residues. The CDR3 DNA sequence: TGCGCCAGCAGCCTAGCTCCTTCATTATTCGGAAAAGAGACCCAGTACTTC. Translation gives CASSLAPSLFGKETQYF.

This chain links TRBV19 with TRBJ2-7; D possibly corresponds to TRBD2 (6 bases). The CDR3 totals 14 residues. CDR1 and CDR2 (germline): LNHDA, SQIVND (reference sequence). Trimming removed 6 bases from V and 0 bases from J, with 12 bases in between. As DNA, the CDR3 is TGTGCCAGTAGGCGGGACGGAAGCTCCTACGAGCAGTACTTC. Its protein is CASRRDGSSYEQYF.